Following are 27 T cell receptor beta chains from one sample sequenced in a study of T cells expressing NK-cell markers. Reprocessing the 5' RACE reads, TCRdb reports a single entry for every CDR3 protein and omits DNA. Its listing shows more than 120,000 distinct CDR3 sequences. The sample taken for sequencing was blood T cells: a sorted CD56 or NKG2C T cell subset, CD4+ or CD8+ T cells, or bulk PBMC T cells (not recorded which). These receptors all come from a man aged 18 to 30 in good health.

The chain has TRBV6-6 and TRBJ2-7. The CDR3 totals 13 residues. CDR1 MNHNY and CDR2 SVGAGI come from the germline V gene (reference sequence). CDR3: CASSYGQSYEQYF.

The chain employs TRBV7-8 and TRBJ2-1; the TCRdb call, TRBD2, lacks DNA for checking. Germline V gene data show CDR1 as SGHVS and CDR2 as FQNEAQ. The CDR3 is 17 residues long. Here the CDR3 reads CASSSRTSGSLMNEQFF.

This chain links TRBV29-1 with TRBJ2-2; TCRdb gives TRBD1 as the D gene, but with no DNA this cannot be confirmed. This CDR3 is 12 amino acids long. CDR1 is SQVTM, CDR2 ANQGSEA, per germline. Here the CDR3 reads CSVVGEIGELFF.

The chain recombines TRBV28 with TRBJ2-3; TCRdb indicates TRBD1, and absent DNA this call remains unverified. The CDR3 extends over 15 amino acids. The germline V gene encodes CDR1 MDHEN and CDR2 SYDVKM. CDR3 loop: CASSLTGASTDTQYF.

The chain joins TRBV20-1 to TRBJ1-5. CDR1 and CDR2 from the germline V gene are DFQATT and SNEGSKA (reference sequence). This CDR3 contains 14 residues. The CDR3 region is CSARDPGNSQPQHF.

V is TRBV29-1 and J is TRBJ2-3; there is no DNA to check the TCRdb D call of TRBD1. The CDR3 contains 17 residues. Per the germline V gene, CDR1 is SQVTM and CDR2 is ANQGSEA. CDR3 in amino acids: CSVEQGQASLGPDTQYF.

The J gene is TRBJ2-1, the V gene TRBV20-1; TCRdb's assignment of TRBD2 cannot be checked, as there is no DNA. Germline CDR1 reads DFQATT; CDR2 reads SNEGSKA (reference sequence). This CDR3 comprises 16 residues. The CDR3 protein is CSAPSLLAGGQNEQFF.

The V and J genes are TRBV12-3 or TRBV12-4 and TRBJ1-2; TCRdb indicates TRBD1, and absent DNA this call remains unverified. The CDR3 runs 14 residues. The CDR3 loop is CASSAGQGFPGYTF.

V gene TRBV19 combines with J gene TRBJ2-1; lacking DNA, the TRBD2 call made by TCRdb goes unchecked. In germline, CDR1 is LNHDA, CDR2 SQIVND (reference sequence). There are 18 residues in the CDR3. CDR3 amino acids: CASSIGPPGLALANEQFF.

The chain joins TRBV12-3 or TRBV12-4 to TRBJ2-1; the D gene TCRdb calls, TRBD1, cannot be checked with no DNA. The CDR3 spans 21 residues. The CDR3 sequence: CASSSGGTGNVKGPLYNEQFF.

This chain links TRBV6-1 with TRBJ1-2; with no DNA, the TCRdb D assignment of TRBD1 cannot be verified. The germline CDR1 and CDR2 sequences are MNHNS and SASEGT. The CDR3 consists of 13 residues. CDR3: CASSPLRTGSYTF.

The chain couples TRBV4-3 to TRBJ2-2; checking the TCRdb D call of TRBD1 is not possible without DNA. The CDR3 totals 13 residues. The germline V gene has CDR1 LGHNA and CDR2 YSLEER. The CDR3 is CASRGARGGELFF.

The chain has TRBV15 and TRBJ2-5; the TCRdb call, TRBD2, lacks DNA for checking. This CDR3 contains 16 residues. Germline V gives CDR1 LNHNV, CDR2 YYDKDF (reference sequence). The CDR3 protein is CATSREVAGGSETQYF.

The rearrangement uses TRBV5-1 and TRBJ1-1; TCRdb calls TRBD1, which cannot be checked without DNA. CDR3 length: 16 residues. Germline V gene lookup returns CDR1 SGHRS and CDR2 YFSETQ. The CDR3 sequence is CASRETGGLIWTEAFF.

V and J are TRBV5-4 and TRBJ2-3; TCRdb returns TRBD1, unconfirmable since there is no DNA. CDR3 size: 14 residues. Germline-derived CDR1 and CDR2 are SGHNT and YYREEE (reference sequence). The CDR3 here is CASSYRGGSDTQYF.

This chain connects TRBV5-1 to TRBJ2-2; TCRdb outputs TRBD1, but without DNA this stays unchecked. CDR1 and CDR2 (germline): SGHRS, YFSETQ. This CDR3 contains 17 residues. Here the CDR3 reads CASSLAPGQANTGELFF.

V is TRBV6-2 or TRBV6-3 and J is TRBJ2-3; the TRBD2 assignment by TCRdb is unverifiable without DNA. The CDR3 is 17 residues long. CDR1 is MNHEY, CDR2 SVGEGT, per germline. The CDR3 sequence is CASSSMLFGRATDTQYF.

J is TRBJ2-7 and V is TRBV3-1. Per germline, CDR1 LGHDT and CDR2 YNNKEL (reference sequence). The CDR3 runs 15 residues. CDR3 loop: CASSDSVDGFYEQYF.

This chain joins TRBV7-9 and TRBJ1-1; TCRdb lists TRBD1, though no DNA is available to test this call. CDR3 length: 15 residues. Germline V gene lookup returns CDR1 SEHNR and CDR2 FQNEAQ (reference sequence). CDR3 sequence reads: CASSLEFPGPTEAFF.

This sequence joins TRBV12-3 or TRBV12-4 and TRBJ2-3; absent DNA, TCRdb's TRBD2 call cannot be checked. The CDR3 sequence is 15 residues long. CDR3: CASSPGLEVTDTQYF.

This chain uses TRBV9 with TRBJ2-1; the D gene TCRdb calls, TRBD2, cannot be checked with no DNA. Looked up from germline, CDR1 is SGDLS and CDR2 is YYNGEE. The CDR3 runs 16 residues. CDR3: CASSSEGDWEGNEQFF.

The V and J genes are TRBV4-3 and TRBJ2-2; TCRdb lists TRBD1, though no DNA is available to test this call. CDR3 length: 16 residues. Germline-derived CDR1 and CDR2 are LGHNA and YSLEER. The chain's CDR3 is CASSQGEGVDTGELFF.

The chain combines TRBV7-9 with TRBJ2-1; TCRdb selects TRBD1, and the lack of DNA leaves this call unchecked. The CDR3 totals 12 residues. From germline, CDR1 is SEHNR and CDR2 FQNEAQ (reference sequence). Here the CDR3 reads CASSWDNLEQFF.

The CDR3 protein is CASSFTSSSYNEQFF. V is TRBV28 and J is TRBJ2-1. The germline CDR1 and CDR2 sequences are MDHEN and SYDVKM. The CDR3 is made up of 15 amino acids.

The chain's CDR3 is CASSQEVRRRTGELFF. The gene calls are TRBV4-3 and TRBJ2-2; without DNA, the TCRdb call of TRBD2 cannot be checked. The germline CDR1 and CDR2 sequences are LGHNA and YSLEER. The length of the CDR3 is 16 residues.

CDR3 loop: CASSFLFDEQFF. The chain recombines TRBV27 with TRBJ2-1; TCRdb's D call, TRBD1, is unchecked because there is no DNA. Germline CDR1 and CDR2: MNHEY and SMNVEV (reference sequence). This CDR3 spans 12 amino acids.

The V gene is TRBV4-1, the J gene TRBJ2-1; as DNA is missing, the TRBD2 call by TCRdb cannot be tested. Germline CDR1 reads MGHRA; CDR2 reads YSYEKL. The CDR3 is 17 residues long. The CDR3 loop reads CASSEDHEREGRSEQFF.